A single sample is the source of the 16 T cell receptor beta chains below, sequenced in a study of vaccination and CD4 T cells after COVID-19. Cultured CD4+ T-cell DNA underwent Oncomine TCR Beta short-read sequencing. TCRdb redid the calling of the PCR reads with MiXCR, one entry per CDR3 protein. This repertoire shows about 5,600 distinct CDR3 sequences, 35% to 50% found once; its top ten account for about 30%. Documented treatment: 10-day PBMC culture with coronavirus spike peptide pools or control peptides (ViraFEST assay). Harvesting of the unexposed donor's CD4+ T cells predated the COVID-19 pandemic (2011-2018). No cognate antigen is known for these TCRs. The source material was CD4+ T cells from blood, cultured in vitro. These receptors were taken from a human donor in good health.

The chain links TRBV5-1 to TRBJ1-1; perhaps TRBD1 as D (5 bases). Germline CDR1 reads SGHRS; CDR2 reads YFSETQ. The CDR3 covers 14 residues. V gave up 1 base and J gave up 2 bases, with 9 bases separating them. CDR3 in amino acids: CASSLSGRNTEAFF. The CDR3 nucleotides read TGCGCCAGCAGCTTGTCAGGGCGAAACACTGAAGCTTTCTTT.

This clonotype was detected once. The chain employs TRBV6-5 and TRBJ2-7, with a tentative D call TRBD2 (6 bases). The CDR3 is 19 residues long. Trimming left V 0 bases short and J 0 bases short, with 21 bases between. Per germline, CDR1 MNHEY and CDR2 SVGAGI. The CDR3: CASSYSIVWRDASSYEQYF. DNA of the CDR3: TGTGCCAGCAGTTACTCGATTGTTTGGAGGGATGCGAGCTCCTACGAGCAGTACTTC.

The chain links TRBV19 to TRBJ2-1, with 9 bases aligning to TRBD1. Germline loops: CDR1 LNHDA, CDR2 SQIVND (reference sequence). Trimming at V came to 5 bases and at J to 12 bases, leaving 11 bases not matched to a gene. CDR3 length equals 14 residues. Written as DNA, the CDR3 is TGTGCCAGTAGTCCTGGGACAGGGTTTGGAGGGCAGTTCTTC. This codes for CASSPGTGFGGQFF.

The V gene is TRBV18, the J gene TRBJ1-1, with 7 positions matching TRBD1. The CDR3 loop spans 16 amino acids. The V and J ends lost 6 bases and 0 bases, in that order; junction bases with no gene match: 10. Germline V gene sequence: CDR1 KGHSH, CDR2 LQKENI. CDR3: CASSLQGTDMNTEAFF. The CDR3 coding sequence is TGTGCCAGCTCGCTACAGGGGACTGATATGAACACTGAAGCTTTCTTT.

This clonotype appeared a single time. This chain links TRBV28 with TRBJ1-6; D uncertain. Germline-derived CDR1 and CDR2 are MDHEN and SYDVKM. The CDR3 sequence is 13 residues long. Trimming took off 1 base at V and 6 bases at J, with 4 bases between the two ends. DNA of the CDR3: TGTGCCAGCAGTTTATTTCCTAATTCACCCCTCCACTTT. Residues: CASSLFPNSPLHF.

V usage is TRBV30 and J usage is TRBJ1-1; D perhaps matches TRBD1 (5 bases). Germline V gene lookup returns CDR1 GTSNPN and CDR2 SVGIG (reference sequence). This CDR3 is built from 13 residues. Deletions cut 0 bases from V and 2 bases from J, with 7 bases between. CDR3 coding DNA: TGTGCCTGGAGTGTACAGGTCAACACTGAAGCTTTCTTT. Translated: CAWSVQVNTEAFF. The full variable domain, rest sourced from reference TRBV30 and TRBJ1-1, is SQTIHQWPATLVQPVGSPLSLECTVEGTSNPNLYWYRQAAGRGLQLLFYSVGIGQISSEVPQNLSASRPQDRQFILSSKKLLLSDSGFYLCAWSVQVNTEAFFGQGTRLTVV.

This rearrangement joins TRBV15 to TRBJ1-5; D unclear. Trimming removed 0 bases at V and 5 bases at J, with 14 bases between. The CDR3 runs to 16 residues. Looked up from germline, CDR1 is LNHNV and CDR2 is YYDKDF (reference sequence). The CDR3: CATSRDRPGGDQPQHF. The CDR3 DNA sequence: TGTGCCACCAGCAGAGATAGGCCAGGCGGGGATCAGCCCCAGCATTTT.

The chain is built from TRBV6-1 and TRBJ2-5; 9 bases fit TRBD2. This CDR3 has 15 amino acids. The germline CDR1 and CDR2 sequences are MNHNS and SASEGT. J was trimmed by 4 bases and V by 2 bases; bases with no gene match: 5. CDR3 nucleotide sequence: TGTGCCAGCAGTGAATTGGCGGGGGGGGTAGAGACCCAGTACTTC. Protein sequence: CASSELAGGVETQYF.

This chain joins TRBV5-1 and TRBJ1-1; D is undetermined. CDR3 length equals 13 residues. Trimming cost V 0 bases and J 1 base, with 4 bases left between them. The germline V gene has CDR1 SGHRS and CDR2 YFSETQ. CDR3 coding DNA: TGCGCCAGCAGCTTGGCACAGAACACTGAAGCTTTCTTT. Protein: CASSLAQNTEAFF.

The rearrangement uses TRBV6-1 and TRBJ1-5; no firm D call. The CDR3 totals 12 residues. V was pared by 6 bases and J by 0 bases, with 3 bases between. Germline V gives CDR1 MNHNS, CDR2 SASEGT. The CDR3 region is CASRSSNQPQHF. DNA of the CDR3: TGTGCCAGCAGGAGTAGCAATCAGCCCCAGCATTTT.

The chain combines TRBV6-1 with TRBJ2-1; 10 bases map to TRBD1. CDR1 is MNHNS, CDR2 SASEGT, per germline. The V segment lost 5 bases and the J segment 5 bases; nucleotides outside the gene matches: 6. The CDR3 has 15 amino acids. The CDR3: CASSTRDRGNNEQFF. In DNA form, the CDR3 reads TGTGCCAGCAGTACCCGGGACAGGGGAAACAATGAGCAGTTCTTC.

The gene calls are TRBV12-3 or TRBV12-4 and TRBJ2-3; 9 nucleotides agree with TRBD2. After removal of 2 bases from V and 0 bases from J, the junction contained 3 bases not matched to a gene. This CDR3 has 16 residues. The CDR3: CASSLWRGGSTDTQYF. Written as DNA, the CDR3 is TGTGCCAGCAGTTTATGGCGGGGGGGAAGCACAGATACGCAGTATTTT.

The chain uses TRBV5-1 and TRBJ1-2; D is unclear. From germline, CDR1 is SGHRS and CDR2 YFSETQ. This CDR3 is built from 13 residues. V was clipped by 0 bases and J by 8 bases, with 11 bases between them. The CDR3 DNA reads TGCGCCAGCAGCTTGGTCCTCGGTCACGGCTACACCTTC. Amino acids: CASSLVLGHGYTF.

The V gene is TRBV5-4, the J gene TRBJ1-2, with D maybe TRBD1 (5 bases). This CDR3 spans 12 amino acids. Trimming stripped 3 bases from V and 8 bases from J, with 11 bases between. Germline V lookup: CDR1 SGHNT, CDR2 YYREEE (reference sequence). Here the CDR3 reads CASSSRDGGYTF. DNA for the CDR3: TGTGCCAGCAGCTCCAGGGACGGGGGCTACACCTTC.

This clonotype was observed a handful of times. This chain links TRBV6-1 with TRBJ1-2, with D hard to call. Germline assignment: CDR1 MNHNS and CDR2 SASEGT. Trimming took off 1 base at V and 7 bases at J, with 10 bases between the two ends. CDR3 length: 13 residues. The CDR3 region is CASSEVGRGGYTF. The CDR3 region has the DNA TGTGCCAGCAGTGAAGTGGGGAGAGGTGGCTACACCTTC.

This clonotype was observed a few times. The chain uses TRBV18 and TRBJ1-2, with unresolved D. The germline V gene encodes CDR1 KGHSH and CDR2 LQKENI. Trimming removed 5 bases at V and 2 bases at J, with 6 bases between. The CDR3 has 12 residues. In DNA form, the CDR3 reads TGTGCCAGCTCAGCACAGAACTATGGCTACACCTTC. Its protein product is CASSAQNYGYTF.